The present TCR beta chain was sequenced within a study of high-grade serous ovarian cancer treatment subgroups. CDR1 is LNHDA, CDR2 SQIVND, per germline (reference sequence). Germline trimming cut 6 bases from V and 1 base from J; bases unmatched to any gene: 3. The CDR3 totals 16 residues. Tumor samples were taken before definitive surgery or chemotherapy. Profiling relied on immunoSEQ multiplex PCR, and the TCRdb table lists in-frame clones only, not all of them. The data contain some 4,500 clones, approximately 79% of them singletons. V usage is TRBV19 and J usage is TRBJ2-2; 12 bases map to TRBD2. The sample was tumor tissue. The receptor comes from a human donor with high-grade serous ovarian cancer. The CDR3 region has the DNA TGTGCCAGTAGCCGACTAGCGGGAGAGAACACCGGGGAGCTGTTTTTT. Protein sequence: CASSRLAGENTGELFF. The full variable domain, with the rest looked up from reference TRBV19 and TRBJ2-2, is DGGITQSPKYLFRKEGQNVTLSCEQNLNHDAMYWYRQDPGQGLRLIYYSQIVNDFQKGDIAEGYSVSREKKESFPLTVTSAQKNPTAFYLCASSRLAGENTGELFFGEGSRLTVL.